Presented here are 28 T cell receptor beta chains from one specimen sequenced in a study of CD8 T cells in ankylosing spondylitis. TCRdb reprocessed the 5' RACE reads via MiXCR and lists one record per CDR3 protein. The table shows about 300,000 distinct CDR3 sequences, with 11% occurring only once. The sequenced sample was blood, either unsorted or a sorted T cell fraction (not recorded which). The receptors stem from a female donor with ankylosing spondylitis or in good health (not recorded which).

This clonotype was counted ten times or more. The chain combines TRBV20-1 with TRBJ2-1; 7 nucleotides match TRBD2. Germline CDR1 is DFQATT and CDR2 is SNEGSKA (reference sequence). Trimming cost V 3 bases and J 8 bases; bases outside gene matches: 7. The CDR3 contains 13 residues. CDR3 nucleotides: TGCAGTGCTAGGGGGGGGAGCCGCGATGAGCAGTTCTTC. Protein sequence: CSARGGSRDEQFF.

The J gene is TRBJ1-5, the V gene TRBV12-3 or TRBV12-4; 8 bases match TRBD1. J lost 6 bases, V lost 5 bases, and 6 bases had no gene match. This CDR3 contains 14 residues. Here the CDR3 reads CASSPRQGSQPQHF. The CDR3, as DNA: TGTGCCAGCAGTCCTAGACAGGGGAGTCAGCCCCAGCATTTT.

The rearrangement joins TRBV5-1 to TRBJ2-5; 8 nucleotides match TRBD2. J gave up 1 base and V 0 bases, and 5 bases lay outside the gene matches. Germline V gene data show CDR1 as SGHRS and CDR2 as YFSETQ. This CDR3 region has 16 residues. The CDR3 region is CASSLATGGIQETQYF. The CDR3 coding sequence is TGCGCCAGCAGCTTGGCAACGGGGGGGATCCAAGAGACCCAGTACTTC.

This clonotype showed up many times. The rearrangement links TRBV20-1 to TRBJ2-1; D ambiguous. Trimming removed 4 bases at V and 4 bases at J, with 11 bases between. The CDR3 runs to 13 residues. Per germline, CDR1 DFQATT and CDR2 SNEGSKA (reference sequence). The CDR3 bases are TGCAGTGCTACCAGCAGATTATACAATGAGCAGTTCTTC. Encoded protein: CSATSRLYNEQFF.

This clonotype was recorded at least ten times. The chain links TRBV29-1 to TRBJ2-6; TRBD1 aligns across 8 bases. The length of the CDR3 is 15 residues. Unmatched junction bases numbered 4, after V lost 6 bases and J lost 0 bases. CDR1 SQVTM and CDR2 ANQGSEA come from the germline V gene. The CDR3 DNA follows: TGCAGCGTCGGGACAGGTAACTCTGGGGCCAACGTCCTGACTTTC. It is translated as CSVGTGNSGANVLTF.

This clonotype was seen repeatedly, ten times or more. CDR3 sequence: CASSFGDTTYEQYF. CDR3 DNA: TGTGCCAGCAGTTTCGGAGACACCACCTACGAGCAGTACTTC. This rearrangement joins TRBV28 to TRBJ2-7; D unresolved. The CDR3 length is 14 residues. Per the germline V gene, CDR1 is MDHEN and CDR2 is SYDVKM. Trimming took 3 bases from V and 2 from J, leaving 11 bases between them. Full variable domain (missing parts from reference TRBV28 and TRBJ2-7): DVKVTQSSRYLVKRTGEKVFLECVQDMDHENMFWYRQDPGLGLRLIYFSYDVKMKEKGDIPEGYSVSREKKERFSLILESASTNQTSMYLCASSFGDTTYEQYFGPGTRLTVT.

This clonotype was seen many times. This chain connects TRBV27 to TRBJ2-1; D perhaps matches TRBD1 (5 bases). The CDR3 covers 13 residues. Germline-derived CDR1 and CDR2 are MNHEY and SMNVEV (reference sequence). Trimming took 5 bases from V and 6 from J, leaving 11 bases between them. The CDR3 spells CASSRYQGNEQFF. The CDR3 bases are TGTGCCAGCAGTCGGTACCAGGGCAATGAGCAGTTCTTC.

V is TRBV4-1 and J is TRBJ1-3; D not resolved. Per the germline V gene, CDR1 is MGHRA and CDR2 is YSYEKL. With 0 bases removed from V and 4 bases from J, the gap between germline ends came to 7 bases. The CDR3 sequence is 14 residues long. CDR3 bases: TGCGCCAGCAGCCAAGAAGCAGCAGGAAACACCATATATTTT. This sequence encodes CASSQEAAGNTIYF.

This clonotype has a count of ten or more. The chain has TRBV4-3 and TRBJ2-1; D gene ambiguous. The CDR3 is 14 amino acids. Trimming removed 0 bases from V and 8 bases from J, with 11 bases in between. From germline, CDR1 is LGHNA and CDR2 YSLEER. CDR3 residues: CASSQDPPNHEQFF. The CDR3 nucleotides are TGCGCCAGCAGCCAAGATCCGCCTAACCATGAGCAGTTCTTC.

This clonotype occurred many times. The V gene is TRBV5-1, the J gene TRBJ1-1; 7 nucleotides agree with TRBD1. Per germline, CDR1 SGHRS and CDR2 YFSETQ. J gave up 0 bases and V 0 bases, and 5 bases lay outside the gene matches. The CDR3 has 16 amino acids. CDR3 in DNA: TGCGCCAGCAGCTTGGGGCAGGGGGGTATGAACACTGAAGCTTTCTTT. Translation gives CASSLGQGGMNTEAFF.

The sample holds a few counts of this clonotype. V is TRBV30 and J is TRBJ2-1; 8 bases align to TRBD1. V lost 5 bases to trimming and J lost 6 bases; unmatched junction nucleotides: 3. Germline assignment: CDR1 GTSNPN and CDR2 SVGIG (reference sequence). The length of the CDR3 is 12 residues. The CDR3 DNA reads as TGTGCCTGGCTTGACAGGGGCAATGAGCAGTTCTTC. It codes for CAWLDRGNEQFF.

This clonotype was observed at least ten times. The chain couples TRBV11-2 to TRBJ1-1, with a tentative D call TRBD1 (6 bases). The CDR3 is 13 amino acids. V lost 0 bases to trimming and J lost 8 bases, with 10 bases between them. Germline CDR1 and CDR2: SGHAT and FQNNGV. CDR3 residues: CASSLERGKEAFF. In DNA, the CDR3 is TGTGCCAGCAGCTTAGAAAGGGGGAAGGAAGCTTTCTTT.

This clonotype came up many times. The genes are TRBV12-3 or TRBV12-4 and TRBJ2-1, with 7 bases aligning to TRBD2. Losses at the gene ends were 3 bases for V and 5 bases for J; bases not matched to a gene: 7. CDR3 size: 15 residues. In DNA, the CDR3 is TGTGCCAGCAGTTTCATGCGGGAGCGGAACAATGAGCAGTTCTTC. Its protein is CASSFMRERNNEQFF.

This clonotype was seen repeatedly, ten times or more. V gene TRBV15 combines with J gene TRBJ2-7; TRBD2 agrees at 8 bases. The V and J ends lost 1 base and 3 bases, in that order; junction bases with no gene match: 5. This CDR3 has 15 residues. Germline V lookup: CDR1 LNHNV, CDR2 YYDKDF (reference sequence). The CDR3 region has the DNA TGTGCCACCAGCAGAGCGGGAGGGACCAACTACGAGCAGTACTTC. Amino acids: CATSRAGGTNYEQYF.

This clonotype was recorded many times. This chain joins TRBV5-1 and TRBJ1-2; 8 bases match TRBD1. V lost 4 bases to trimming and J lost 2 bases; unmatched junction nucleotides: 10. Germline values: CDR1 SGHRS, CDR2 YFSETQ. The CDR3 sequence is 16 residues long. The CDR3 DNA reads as TGCGCCAGCAGCCTCCACCCGGGACAGGAGAACTATGGCTACACCTTC. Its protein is CASSLHPGQENYGYTF.

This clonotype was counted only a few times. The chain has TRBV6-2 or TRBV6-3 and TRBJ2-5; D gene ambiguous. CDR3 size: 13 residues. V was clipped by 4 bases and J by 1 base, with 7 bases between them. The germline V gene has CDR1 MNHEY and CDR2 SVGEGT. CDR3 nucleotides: TGTGCCAGCAGTTTTACTATCCAAGAGACCCAGTACTTC. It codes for CASSFTIQETQYF.

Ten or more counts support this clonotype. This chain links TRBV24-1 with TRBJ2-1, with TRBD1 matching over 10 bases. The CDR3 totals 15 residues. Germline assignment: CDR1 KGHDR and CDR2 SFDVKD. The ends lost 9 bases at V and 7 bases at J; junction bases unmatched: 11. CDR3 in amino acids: CATQDRDRGKNEQFF. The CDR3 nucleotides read TGTGCCACCCAGGACCGGGACAGGGGAAAGAATGAGCAGTTCTTC.

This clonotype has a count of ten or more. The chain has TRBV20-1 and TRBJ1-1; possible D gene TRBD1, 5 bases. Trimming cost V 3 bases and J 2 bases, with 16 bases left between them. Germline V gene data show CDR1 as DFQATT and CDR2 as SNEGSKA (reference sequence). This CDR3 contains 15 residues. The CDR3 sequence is CSASPPAGINTEAFF. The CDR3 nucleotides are TGCAGTGCTAGCCCACCTGCAGGGATCAACACTGAAGCTTTCTTT.

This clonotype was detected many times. CDR3 in amino acids: CASSLTRLGGNYGYTF. The CDR3 coding sequence is TGTGCCAGCAGTTTGACCAGGCTGGGGGGTAACTATGGCTACACCTTC. The chain employs TRBV25-1 and TRBJ1-2, with D possibly matching TRBD1 (5 bases). The CDR3 has 16 residues. The V gene lost 5 bases and the J gene lost 1 base, with 17 bases spanning the gap. In germline, CDR1 is MGHDK, CDR2 SYGVNS.

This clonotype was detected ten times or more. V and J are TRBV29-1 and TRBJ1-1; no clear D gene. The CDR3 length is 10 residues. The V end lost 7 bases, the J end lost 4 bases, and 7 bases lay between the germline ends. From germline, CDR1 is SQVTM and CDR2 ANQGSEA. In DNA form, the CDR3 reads TGCAGCGCCGGACCCACTGAAGCTTTCTTT. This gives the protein CSAGPTEAFF.

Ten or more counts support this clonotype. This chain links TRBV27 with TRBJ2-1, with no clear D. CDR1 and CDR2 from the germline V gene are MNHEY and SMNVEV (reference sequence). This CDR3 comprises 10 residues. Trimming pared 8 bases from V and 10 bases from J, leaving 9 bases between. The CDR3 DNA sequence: TGTGCCAGCGGGTTCTGGGAGCAGTTCTTC. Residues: CASGFWEQFF.

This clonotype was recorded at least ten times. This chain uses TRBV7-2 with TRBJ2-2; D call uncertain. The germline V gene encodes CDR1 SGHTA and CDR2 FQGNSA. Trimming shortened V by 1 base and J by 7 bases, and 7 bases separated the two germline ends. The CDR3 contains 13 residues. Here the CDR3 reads CASSLGALGELFF. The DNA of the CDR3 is TGTGCCAGCAGCTTAGGTGCCCTCGGGGAGCTGTTTTTT.

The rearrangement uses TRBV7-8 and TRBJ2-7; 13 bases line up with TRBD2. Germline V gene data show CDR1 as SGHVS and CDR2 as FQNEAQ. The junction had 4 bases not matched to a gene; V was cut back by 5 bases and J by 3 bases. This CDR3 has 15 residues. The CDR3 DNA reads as TGTGCCAGCAGCCGGACTAGCGGGAGTCTCTACGAGCAGTACTTC. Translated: CASSRTSGSLYEQYF.

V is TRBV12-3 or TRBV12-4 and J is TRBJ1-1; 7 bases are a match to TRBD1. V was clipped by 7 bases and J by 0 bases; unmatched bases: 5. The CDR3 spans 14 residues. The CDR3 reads CASNKQGLNTEAFF. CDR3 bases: TGTGCCAGCAACAAACAGGGGCTGAACACTGAAGCTTTCTTT.

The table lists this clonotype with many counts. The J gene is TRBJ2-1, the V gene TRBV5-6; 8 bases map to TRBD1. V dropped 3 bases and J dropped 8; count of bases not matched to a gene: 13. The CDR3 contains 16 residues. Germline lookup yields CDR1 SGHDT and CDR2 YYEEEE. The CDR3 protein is CASSWDRLDKAHEQFF. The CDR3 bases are TGTGCCAGCAGCTGGGACAGGCTCGACAAGGCACATGAGCAGTTCTTC.

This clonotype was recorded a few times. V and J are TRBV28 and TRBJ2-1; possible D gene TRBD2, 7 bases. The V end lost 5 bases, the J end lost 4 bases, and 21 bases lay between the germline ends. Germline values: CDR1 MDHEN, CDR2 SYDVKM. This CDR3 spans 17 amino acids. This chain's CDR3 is CASSERGGAPGYNEQFF. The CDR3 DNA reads TGTGCCAGCAGTGAAAGGGGGGGGGCGCCAGGATACAATGAGCAGTTCTTC. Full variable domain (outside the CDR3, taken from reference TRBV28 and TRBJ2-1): DVKVTQSSRYLVKRTGEKVFLECVQDMDHENMFWYRQDPGLGLRLIYFSYDVKMKEKGDIPEGYSVSREKKERFSLILESASTNQTSMYLCASSERGGAPGYNEQFFGPGTRLTVL.

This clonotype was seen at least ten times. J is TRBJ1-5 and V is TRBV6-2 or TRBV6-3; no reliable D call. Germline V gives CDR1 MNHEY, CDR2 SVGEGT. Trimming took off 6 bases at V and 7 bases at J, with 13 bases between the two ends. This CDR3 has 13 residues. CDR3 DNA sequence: TGTGCCAGCAGACTAGACGGAAACCAGCCCCAGCATTTT. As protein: CASRLDGNQPQHF.

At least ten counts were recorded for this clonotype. CDR3 amino acids: CSAPYGRGEVFSREQYF. Here the CDR3 DNA reads TGCAGTGCCCCTTACGGTCGGGGGGAGGTCTTCTCCCGCGAGCAGTACTTC. The gene calls are TRBV20-1 and TRBJ2-7; 7 bases align to TRBD2. Germline CDR1 DFQATT, CDR2 SNEGSKA (reference sequence). The CDR3 runs to 17 residues. V lost 6 bases, J lost 6 bases, and 23 bases stayed unmatched.